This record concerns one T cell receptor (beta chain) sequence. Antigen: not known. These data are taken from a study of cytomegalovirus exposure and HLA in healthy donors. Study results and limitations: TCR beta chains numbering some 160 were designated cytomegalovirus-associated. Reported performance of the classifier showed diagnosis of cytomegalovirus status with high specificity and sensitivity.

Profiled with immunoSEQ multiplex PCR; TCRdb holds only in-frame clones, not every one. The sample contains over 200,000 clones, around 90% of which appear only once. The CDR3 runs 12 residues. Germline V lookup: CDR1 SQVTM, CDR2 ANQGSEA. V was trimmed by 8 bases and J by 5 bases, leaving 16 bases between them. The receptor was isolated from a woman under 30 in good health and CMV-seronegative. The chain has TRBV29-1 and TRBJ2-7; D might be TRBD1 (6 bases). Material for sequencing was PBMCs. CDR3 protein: CSTRGMADEQYF. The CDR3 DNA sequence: TGCAGCACCAGGGGAATGGCGGACGAGCAGTACTTC.